The sequence of this T cell receptor (beta chain) was determined in a study of T cell responses to AZD1222 COVID-19 vaccine. Study findings and constraints: Repertoire sampling occurred only after the peak T cell response. CD4 TCRs covered the whole spike, strongest at regions 160-218 and 743-854. Clonal diversity may have been underestimated in mostly white British donors.

Libraries were prepared by immunoSEQ multiplex PCR; TCRdb keeps only in-frame clonotypes and omits some of them. This sample has about 120,000 clones, with 88% found just once. About this clone itself: Its antigen is unidentified.

Germline V lookup: CDR1 SGHNT, CDR2 YENEEA. CDR3 length equals 18 residues. With V trimmed by 5 bases and J by 3 bases, 15 bases remained unmatched. The TCR was taken from an adult in good health. Here the sequenced sample was peripheral blood, taken on day 0 of AZD1222 vaccination. This rearrangement joins TRBV11-3 to TRBJ2-7; 11 nucleotides agree with TRBD1. The CDR3 region is CASSPTLGTGGPGYEQYF. In DNA, the CDR3 is TGTGCCAGCAGCCCCACGTTGGGGACAGGGGGTCCGGGCTACGAGCAGTACTTC. Variable domain in full (rest from reference TRBV11-3 and TRBJ2-7): EAGVVQSPRYKIIEKKQPVAFWCNPISGHNTLYWYLQNLGQGPELLIRYENEEAVDDSQLPKDRFSAERLKGVDSTLKIQPAELGDSAVYLCASSPTLGTGGPGYEQYFGPGTRLTVT.